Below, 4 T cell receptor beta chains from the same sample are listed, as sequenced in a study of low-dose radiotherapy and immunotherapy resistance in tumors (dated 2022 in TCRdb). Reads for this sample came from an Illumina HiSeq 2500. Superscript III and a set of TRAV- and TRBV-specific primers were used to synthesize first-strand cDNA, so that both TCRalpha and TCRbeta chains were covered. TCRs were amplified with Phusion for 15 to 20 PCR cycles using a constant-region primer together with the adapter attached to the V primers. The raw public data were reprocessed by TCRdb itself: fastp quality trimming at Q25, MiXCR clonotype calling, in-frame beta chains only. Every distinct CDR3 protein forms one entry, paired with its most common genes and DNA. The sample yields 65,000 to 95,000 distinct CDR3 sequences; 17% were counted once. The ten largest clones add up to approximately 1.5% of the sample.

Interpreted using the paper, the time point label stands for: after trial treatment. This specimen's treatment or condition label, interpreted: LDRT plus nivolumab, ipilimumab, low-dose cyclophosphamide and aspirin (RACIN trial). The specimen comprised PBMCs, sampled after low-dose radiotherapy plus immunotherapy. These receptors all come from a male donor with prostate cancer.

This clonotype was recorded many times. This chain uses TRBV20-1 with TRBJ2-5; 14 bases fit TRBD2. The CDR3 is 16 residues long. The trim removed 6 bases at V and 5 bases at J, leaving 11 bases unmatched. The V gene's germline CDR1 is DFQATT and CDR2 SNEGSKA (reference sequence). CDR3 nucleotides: TGCAGTGCCAACAATAGACTAGCGGGAGGGGTGGAGACCCAGTACTTC. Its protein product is CSANNRLAGGVETQYF.

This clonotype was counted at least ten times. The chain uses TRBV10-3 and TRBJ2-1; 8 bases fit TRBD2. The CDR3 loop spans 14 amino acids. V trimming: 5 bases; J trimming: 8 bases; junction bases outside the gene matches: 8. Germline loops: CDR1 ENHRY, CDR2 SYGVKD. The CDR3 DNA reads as TGTGCCATCAGTTCAAGCGGGAGTGGGTATGAGCAGTTCTTC. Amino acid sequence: CAISSSGSGYEQFF.

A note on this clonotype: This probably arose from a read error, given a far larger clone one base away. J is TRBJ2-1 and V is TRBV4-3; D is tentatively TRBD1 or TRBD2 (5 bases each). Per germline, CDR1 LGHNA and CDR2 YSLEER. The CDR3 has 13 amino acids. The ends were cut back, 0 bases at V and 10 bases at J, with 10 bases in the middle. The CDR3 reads CASSQEGTHEQFF. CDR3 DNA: TGCGCCAGCAGCCAAGAGGGGACCCACGAGCAGTTCTTC.

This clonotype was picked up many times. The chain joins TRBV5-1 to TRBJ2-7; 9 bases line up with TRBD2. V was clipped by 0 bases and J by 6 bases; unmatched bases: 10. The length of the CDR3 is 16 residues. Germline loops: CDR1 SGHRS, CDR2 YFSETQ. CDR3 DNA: TGCGCCAGCAGCTTGGATTCTAGCGGGGTGGGCTCCGAGCAGTACTTC. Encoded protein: CASSLDSSGVGSEQYF. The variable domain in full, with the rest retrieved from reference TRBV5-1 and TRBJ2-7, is KAGVTQTPRYLIKTRGQQVTLSCSPISGHRSVSWYQQTPGQGLQFLFEYFSETQRNKGNFPGRFSGRQFSNSRSEMNVSTLELGDSALYLCASSLDSSGVGSEQYFGPGTRLTVT.